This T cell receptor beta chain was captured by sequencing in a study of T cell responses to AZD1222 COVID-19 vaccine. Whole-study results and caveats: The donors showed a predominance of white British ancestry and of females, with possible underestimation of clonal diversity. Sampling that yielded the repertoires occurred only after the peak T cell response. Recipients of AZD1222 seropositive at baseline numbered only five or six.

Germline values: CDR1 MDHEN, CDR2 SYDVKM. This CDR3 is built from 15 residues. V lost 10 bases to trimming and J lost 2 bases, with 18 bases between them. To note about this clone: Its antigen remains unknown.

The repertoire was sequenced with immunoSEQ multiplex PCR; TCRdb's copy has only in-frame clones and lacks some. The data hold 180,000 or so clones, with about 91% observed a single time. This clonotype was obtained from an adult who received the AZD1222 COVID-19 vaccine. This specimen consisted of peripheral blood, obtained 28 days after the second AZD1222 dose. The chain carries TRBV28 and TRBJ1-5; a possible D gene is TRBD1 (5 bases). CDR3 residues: CATIPTVRGNQPQHF. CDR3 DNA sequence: TGTGCCACCATCCCGACAGTCCGCGGCAATCAGCCCCAGCATTTT.